This T cell receptor beta chain is from a study of metastatic and nonmetastatic thyroid tumors. Study at large: Repertoires from malignant and benign thyroid patients were compared across blood and tumor or nodule tissue.

All patients reached thyroid surgery having received no treatment beforehand. This clone appeared many times. Its antigen is unknown. MiXCR re-clonotyped the PCR reads for TCRdb. The repertoire holds roughly 30,000 clones, with around a quarter as singletons. Study-level findings and limits: Reported TCR beta diversity, measured in blood and tumor, was significantly higher for malignant thyroid tumors than for benign nodules.

The receptor was isolated from a female donor with papillary thyroid cancer or a benign thyroid nodule (not recorded which). Some clones in this sample may be carry-over from other donors' samples. The sequenced material came from blood.

The CDR3 bases are TGTGCCAGCAGTTCCAACCTATTTGTGGAGCCCCAGCATTTT. Amino acid sequence: CASSSNLFVEPQHF. The genes are TRBV27 and TRBJ1-5; D is undetermined. V lost 4 bases, J lost 8 bases, and 15 bases lay in between. There are 14 residues in the CDR3. Germline V gene data show CDR1 as MNHEY and CDR2 as SMNVEV (reference sequence).